The 9 T cell receptor beta chains below all came from one sample that was sequenced in a study of CD8+ T cells in alopecia areata (dated by TCRdb to the late 2010s). The protocol used for the library was the immunoSEQ multiplex PCR assay. For TCR sequencing, RNA was extracted from every sample and reverse transcribed into cDNA to serve as template. TCRdb stores this immuneACCESS table with in-frame sequences only. Part of the clones is absent; in the studies checked, under half of the shortfall reflects unresolved V genes, and no reason is known for the rest. This sample is represented by 150,000 to 200,000 clones; roughly three fifths of them were singletons. Of the sample, about 3% is held by the ten largest clones. According to the study, the label for this sample's time point signals: about 4 weeks on oral tofacitinib. The treatment or condition label here, explained by the study, means: oral pan-JAK inhibitor, 5-10 mg twice daily.

The specimen was CD4+ T cells sorted from blood, collected at week 4, from a patient treated with tofacitinib. The source of these receptors is a human donor with alopecia areata.

The chain uses TRBV5-1 and TRBJ2-1; 8 bases align to TRBD1. V gave up 7 bases and J gave up 6 bases; unmatched junction bases: 9. The CDR3 loop spans 14 amino acids. In germline, CDR1 is SGHRS, CDR2 YFSETQ. The CDR3 protein is CASYTGGPFNEQFF. CDR3 sequence (DNA): TGCGCCAGCTACACAGGGGGGCCATTCAATGAGCAGTTCTTC.

CDR3 region: CASSPEGQGEVSGYTF. The CDR3 coding sequence is TGCGCCAGCAGCCCTGAAGGACAGGGAGAGGTCTCTGGCTACACCTTC. The V call is TRBV4-1, the J call TRBJ1-2, with 8 bases lining up with TRBD1. CDR1 MGHRA and CDR2 YSYEKL come from the germline V gene. V dropped 4 bases and J dropped 7; count of bases not matched to a gene: 14. The CDR3 covers 16 residues.

The rearrangement joins TRBV6-5 to TRBJ1-5; D is unresolved. With 5 bases removed from V and 0 bases from J, the gap between germline ends came to 5 bases. The CDR3 consists of 13 residues. From germline, CDR1 is MNHEY and CDR2 SVGAGI. The CDR3 sequence: CASSPHSNQPQHF. Written as DNA, the CDR3 is TGTGCCAGCAGTCCACATAGCAATCAGCCCCAGCATTTT.

The V gene is TRBV7-9, the J gene TRBJ2-7; either TRBD1 or TRBD2 may fit D (6 bases each). The CDR3 has 16 residues. V dropped 5 bases and J dropped 2 bases, with 19 bases sitting between them. The V gene's germline CDR1 is SEHNR and CDR2 FQNEAQ (reference sequence). CDR3 nucleotides: TGTGCCAGCAGCCGTTCCGTGGGGGGCAGGCCCTACGAGCAGTACTTC. Encoded protein: CASSRSVGGRPYEQYF.

This clone was found a few times. The chain joins TRBV13 to TRBJ2-7; TRBD2 aligns across 13 bases. Germline V CDR1 and CDR2: PRHDT, FYEKMQ (reference sequence). The CDR3 length is 15 residues. Losses at the gene ends were 1 base for V and 7 bases for J; bases not matched to a gene: 4. The CDR3 DNA sequence: TGTGCCAGCAGCTTAGAAGGACTAGCGGGGGCGGAGCAGTACTTC. Amino acid sequence: CASSLEGLAGAEQYF.

There are a few counts of this clone. This chain connects TRBV7-9 to TRBJ2-1; unclear D gene. The CDR3 is made up of 12 amino acids. Germline assignment: CDR1 SEHNR and CDR2 FQNEAQ (reference sequence). The V end lost 6 bases, the J end lost 2 bases, and 5 bases lay between the germline ends. CDR3 in amino acids: CASSSPYNEQFF. CDR3 in DNA: TGTGCCAGCAGTTCCCCCTACAATGAGCAGTTCTTC. Full variable domain (outside the CDR3, taken from reference TRBV7-9 and TRBJ2-1): DTGVSQNPRHKITKRGQNVTFRCDPISEHNRLYWYRQTLGQGPEFLTYFQNEAQLEKSRLLSDRFSAERPKGSFSTLEIQRTEQGDSAMYLCASSSPYNEQFFGPGTRLTVL.

V is TRBV5-1 and J is TRBJ2-1, with 9 bases fitting TRBD1. V lost 4 bases and J lost 1; bases outside the gene matches: 9. Germline V CDR1 and CDR2: SGHRS, YFSETQ. The CDR3 is made up of 17 amino acids. The CDR3 nucleotides read TGCGCCAGCAGCGAGGGGACAGGGAGAATGTCCTACAATGAGCAGTTCTTC. The encoded protein is CASSEGTGRMSYNEQFF.

J is TRBJ1-1 and V is TRBV7-6; D unresolved. CDR3 size: 14 residues. Germline-derived CDR1 and CDR2 are SGHVS and FNYEAQ. V dropped 1 base and J dropped 1 base, with 7 bases sitting between them. CDR3 sequence reads: CASSLVLQNTEAFF. As DNA, the CDR3 is TGTGCCAGCAGCTTAGTTTTACAGAACACTGAAGCTTTCTTT. The full variable domain, rest sourced from reference TRBV7-6 and TRBJ1-1, is GAGVSQSPRYKVTKRGQDVALRCDPISGHVSLYWYRQALGQGPEFLTYFNYEAQQDKSGLPNDRFSAERPEGSISTLTIQRTEQRDSAMYRCASSLVLQNTEAFFGQGTRLTVV.

This clone was recorded a few times. The chain is built from TRBV5-6 and TRBJ1-2; 7 bases line up with TRBD1. V was pared by 6 bases and J by 3 bases, with 2 bases of the junction left unmatched. Germline V lookup: CDR1 SGHDT, CDR2 YYEEEE. The CDR3 extends over 12 amino acids. The CDR3 sequence is CASTQGYYGYTF. The CDR3 DNA reads as TGTGCCAGCACACAGGGGTACTATGGCTACACCTTC.